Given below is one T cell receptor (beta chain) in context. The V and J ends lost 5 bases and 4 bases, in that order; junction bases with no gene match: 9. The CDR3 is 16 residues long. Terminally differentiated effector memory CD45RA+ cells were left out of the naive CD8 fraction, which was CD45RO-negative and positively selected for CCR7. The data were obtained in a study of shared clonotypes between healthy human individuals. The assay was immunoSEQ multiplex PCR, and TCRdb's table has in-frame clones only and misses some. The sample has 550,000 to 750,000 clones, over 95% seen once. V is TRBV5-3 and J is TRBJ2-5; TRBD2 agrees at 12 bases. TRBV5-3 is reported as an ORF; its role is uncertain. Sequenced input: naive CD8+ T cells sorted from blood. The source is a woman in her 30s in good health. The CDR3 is CARRRSSGRAGETQYF. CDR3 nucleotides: TGTGCCAGAAGAAGGTCTAGCGGGAGGGCCGGAGAGACCCAGTACTTC.